This T cell receptor (beta chain) emerged from a study of blood T cell repertoires in COVID-19. CDR3 length: 15 residues. The germline CDR1 and CDR2 sequences are GTSNPN and SVGIG (reference sequence). Trimming took 2 bases from V and 5 from J; bases not matched to a gene: 9. Assay: immunoSEQ multiplex PCR; the TCRdb copy retains only in-frame clones and omits some. Seen here are about 300,000 clones, about 88% observed once, and the top ten hold about 1.5%. V and J are TRBV30 and TRBJ1-1; 9 nucleotides align to TRBD1. The TCR comes from a human donor with COVID-19, enrolled during active disease. The donor label of this sample is uncertain. The sequenced material came from peripheral blood. CDR3 nucleotides: TGTGCCTGGAGTATACTAACAGGGGGCCGAACTGAAGCTTTCTTT. Its translation: CAWSILTGGRTEAFF.